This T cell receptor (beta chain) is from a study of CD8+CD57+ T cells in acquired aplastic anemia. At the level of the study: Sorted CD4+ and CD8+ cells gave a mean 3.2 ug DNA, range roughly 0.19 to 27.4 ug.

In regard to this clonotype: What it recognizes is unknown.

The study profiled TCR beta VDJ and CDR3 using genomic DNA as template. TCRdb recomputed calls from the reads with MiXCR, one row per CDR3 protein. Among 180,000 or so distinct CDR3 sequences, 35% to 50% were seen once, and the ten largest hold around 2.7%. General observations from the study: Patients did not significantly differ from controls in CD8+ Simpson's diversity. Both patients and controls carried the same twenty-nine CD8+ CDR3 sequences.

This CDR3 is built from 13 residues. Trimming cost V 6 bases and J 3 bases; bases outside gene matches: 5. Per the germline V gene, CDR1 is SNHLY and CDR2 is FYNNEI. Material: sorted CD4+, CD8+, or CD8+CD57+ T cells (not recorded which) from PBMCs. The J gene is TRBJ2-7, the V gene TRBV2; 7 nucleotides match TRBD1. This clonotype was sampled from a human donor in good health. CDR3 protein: CASRGQFLYEQYF. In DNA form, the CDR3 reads TGTGCCAGCAGGGGACAGTTCCTCTACGAGCAGTACTTC.